This T cell receptor (beta chain) came from a study of blood T cell repertoires in COVID-19. Authors' data handling: How many nucleated cells were present was estimated from reference gene primer amplification. Sequenced by immunoSEQ multiplex PCR; TCRdb stores in-frame clones only, minus some. The DNA was the basis for D and trimming; V, J and clone size are from that table. The sample records approximately 170,000 clones, over 85% being singletons. This clone was seen only a few times. Unmatched junction bases numbered 17, after V lost 4 bases and J lost 4 bases. Per the germline V gene, CDR1 is SGHRS and CDR2 is YFSETQ. The CDR3 contains 17 residues.

The chain carries TRBV5-1 and TRBJ2-7, with 7 bases identical to TRBD1. The sequence derives from a woman aged 55-69 years with COVID-19, enrolled during active disease. Sequenced input: peripheral blood. This CDR3 is CASSKPGQTGSWYEQYF. As DNA, the CDR3 is TGCGCCAGCAGCAAACCGGGACAGACGGGGTCGTGGTACGAGCAGTACTTC.